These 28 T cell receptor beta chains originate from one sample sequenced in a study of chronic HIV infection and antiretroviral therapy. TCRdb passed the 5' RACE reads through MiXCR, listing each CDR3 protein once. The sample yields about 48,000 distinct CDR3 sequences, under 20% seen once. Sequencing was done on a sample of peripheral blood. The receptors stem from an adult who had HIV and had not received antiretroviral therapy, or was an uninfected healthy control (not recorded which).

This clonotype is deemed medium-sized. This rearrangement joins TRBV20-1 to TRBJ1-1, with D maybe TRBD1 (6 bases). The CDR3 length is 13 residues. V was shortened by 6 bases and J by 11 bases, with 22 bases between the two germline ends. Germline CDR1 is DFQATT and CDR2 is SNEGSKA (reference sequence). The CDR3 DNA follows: TGCAGTGCGAGCAGGACGGCGGAGGGGGAGGCTTTCTTT. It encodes CSASRTAEGEAFF.

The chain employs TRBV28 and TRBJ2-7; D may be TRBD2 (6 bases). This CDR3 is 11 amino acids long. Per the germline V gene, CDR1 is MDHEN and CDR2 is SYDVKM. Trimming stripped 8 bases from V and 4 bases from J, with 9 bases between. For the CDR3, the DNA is TGTGCCAGCTGGAGGGGATACGAGCAGTACTTC. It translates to CASWRGYEQYF. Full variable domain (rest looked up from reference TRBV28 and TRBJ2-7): DVKVTQSSRYLVKRTGEKVFLECVQDMDHENMFWYRQDPGLGLRLIYFSYDVKMKEKGDIPEGYSVSREKKERFSLILESASTNQTSMYLCASWRGYEQYFGPGTRLTVT.

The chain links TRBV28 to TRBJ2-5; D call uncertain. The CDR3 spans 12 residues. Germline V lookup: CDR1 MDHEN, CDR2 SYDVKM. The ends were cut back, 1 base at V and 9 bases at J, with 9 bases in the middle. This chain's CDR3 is CASSLSPTSQYF. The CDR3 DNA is TGTGCCAGCAGTTTATCCCCCACATCCCAGTACTTC.

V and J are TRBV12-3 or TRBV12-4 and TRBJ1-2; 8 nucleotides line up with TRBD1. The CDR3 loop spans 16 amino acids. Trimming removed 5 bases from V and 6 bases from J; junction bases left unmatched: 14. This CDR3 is CASSLHVRQGTNGYTF. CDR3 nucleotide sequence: TGTGCCAGCAGTCTTCACGTTCGACAGGGGACAAATGGCTACACCTTC.

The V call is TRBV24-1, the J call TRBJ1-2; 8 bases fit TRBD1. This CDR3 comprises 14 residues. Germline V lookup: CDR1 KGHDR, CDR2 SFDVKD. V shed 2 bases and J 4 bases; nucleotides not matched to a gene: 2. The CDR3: CATSDWQGAYGYTF. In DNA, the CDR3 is TGTGCCACCAGTGATTGGCAGGGGGCCTATGGCTACACCTTC.

CDR3 bases: TGTGCCAGCGGAAGGACTAGCGGACAAGAGACCCAGTACTTC. Protein: CASGRTSGQETQYF. The J gene is TRBJ2-5, the V gene TRBV28, with TRBD2 identical over 10 bases. The CDR3 loop spans 14 amino acids. Trimming at V came to 8 bases and at J to 2 bases, leaving 5 bases not matched to a gene. The V gene's germline CDR1 is MDHEN and CDR2 SYDVKM.

Here the CDR3 reads CASSSQTVGGFGEQYF. CDR3 nucleotide sequence: TGTGCCAGCAGTTCTCAAACCGTGGGGGGGTTCGGCGAGCAGTACTTC. V usage is TRBV27 and J usage is TRBJ2-7; 7 positions match TRBD2. The CDR3 has 16 residues. The ends lost 4 bases at V and 6 bases at J; junction bases unmatched: 15. From germline, CDR1 is MNHEY and CDR2 SMNVEV (reference sequence).

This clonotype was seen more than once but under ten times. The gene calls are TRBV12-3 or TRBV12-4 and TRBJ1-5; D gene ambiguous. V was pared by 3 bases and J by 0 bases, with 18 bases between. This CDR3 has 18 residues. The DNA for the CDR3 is TGTGCCAGCAGTTTTTCCCCCACCGGGTCCATTAGCAATCAGCCCCAGCATTTT. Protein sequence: CASSFSPTGSISNQPQHF.

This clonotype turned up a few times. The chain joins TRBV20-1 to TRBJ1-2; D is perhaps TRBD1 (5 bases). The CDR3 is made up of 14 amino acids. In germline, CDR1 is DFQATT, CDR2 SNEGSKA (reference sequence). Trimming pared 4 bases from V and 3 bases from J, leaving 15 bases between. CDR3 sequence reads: CSAMKGPSDYGYTF. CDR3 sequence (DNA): TGCAGTGCTATGAAGGGGCCGAGCGACTATGGCTACACCTTC.

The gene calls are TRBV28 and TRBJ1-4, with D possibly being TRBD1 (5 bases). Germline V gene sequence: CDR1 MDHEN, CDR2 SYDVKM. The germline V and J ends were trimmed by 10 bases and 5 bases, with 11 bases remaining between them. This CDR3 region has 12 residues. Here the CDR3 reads CAIQGSNEKLFF. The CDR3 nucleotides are TGTGCCATTCAGGGATCAAATGAAAAACTGTTTTTT.

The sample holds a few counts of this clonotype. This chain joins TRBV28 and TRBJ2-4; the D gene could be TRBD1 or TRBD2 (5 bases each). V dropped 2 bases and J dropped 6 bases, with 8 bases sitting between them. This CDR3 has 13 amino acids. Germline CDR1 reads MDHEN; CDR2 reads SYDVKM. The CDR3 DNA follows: TGTGCCAGCAGTTTAGCAGGGAGAAACATTCAGTACTTC. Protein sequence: CASSLAGRNIQYF.

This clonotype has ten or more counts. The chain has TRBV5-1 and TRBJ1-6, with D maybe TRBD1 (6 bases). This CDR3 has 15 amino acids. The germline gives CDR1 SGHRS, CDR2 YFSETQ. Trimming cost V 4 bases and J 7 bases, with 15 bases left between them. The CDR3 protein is CASSVGHGGNSPLHF. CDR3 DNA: TGCGCCAGCAGCGTGGGACACGGTGGAAATTCACCCCTCCACTTT.

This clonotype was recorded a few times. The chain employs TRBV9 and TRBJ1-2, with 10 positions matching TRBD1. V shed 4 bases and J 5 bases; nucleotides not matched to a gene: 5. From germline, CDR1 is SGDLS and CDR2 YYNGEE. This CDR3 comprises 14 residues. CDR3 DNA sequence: TGTGCCAGCAGCAGACCGGGACAGGGGTATGGCTACACCTTC. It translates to CASSRPGQGYGYTF.

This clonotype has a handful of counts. The CDR3 DNA reads TGTGCCAGCCACAGGGGCACCCCCCCTGAAGCTTTCTTT. Translation: CASHRGTPPEAFF. The chain carries TRBV28 and TRBJ1-1, with TRBD1 matching over 7 bases. Per germline, CDR1 MDHEN and CDR2 SYDVKM. The trim removed 8 bases at V and 6 bases at J, leaving 9 bases unmatched. The CDR3 is made up of 13 amino acids.

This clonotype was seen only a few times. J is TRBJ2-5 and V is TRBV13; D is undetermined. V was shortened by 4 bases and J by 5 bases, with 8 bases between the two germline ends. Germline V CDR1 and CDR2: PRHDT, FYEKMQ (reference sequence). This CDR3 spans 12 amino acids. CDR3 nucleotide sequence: TGTGCCAGCAGCTCCGAGACGGAGACCCAGTACTTC. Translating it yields CASSSETETQYF.

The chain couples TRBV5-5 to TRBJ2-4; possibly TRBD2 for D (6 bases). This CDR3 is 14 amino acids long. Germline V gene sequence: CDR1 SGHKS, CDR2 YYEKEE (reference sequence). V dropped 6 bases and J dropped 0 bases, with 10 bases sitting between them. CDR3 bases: TGTGCCAGCACCCCAGCGGGAGCCAAAAACATTCAGTACTTC. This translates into CASTPAGAKNIQYF.

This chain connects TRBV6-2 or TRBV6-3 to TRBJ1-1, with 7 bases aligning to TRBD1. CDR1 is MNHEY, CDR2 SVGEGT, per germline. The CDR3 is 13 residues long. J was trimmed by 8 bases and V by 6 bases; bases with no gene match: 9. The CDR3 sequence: CASSPPGGGEAFF. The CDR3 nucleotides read TGTGCCAGCAGCCCTCCGGGAGGGGGCGAAGCTTTCTTT.

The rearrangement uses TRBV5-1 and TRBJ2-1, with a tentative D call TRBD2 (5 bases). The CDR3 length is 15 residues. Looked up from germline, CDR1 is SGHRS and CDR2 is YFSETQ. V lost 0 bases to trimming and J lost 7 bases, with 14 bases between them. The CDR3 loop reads CASSLGTPVGNEQFF. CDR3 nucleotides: TGCGCCAGCAGCTTGGGGACTCCGGTAGGGAATGAGCAGTTCTTC.

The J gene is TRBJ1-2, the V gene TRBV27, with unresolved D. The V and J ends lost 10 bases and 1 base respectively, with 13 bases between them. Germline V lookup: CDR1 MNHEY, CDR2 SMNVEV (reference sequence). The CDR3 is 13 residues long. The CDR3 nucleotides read TGTGCCACCGCCGAGGGAAGTAACTATGGCTACACCTTC. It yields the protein CATAEGSNYGYTF.

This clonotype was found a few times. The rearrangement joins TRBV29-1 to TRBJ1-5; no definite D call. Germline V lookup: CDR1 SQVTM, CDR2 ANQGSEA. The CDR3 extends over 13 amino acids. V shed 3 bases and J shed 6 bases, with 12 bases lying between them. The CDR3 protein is CSVEGNPGQPQHF. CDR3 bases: TGCAGCGTTGAGGGGAACCCTGGTCAGCCCCAGCATTTT.

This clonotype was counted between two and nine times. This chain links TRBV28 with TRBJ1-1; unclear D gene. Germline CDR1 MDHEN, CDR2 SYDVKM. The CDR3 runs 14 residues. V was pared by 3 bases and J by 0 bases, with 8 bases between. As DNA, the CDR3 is TGTGCCAGCAGTTTTCGTCTTATGAACACTGAAGCTTTCTTT. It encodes CASSFRLMNTEAFF. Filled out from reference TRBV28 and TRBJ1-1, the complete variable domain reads DVKVTQSSRYLVKRTGEKVFLECVQDMDHENMFWYRQDPGLGLRLIYFSYDVKMKEKGDIPEGYSVSREKKERFSLILESASTNQTSMYLCASSFRLMNTEAFFGQGTRLTVV.

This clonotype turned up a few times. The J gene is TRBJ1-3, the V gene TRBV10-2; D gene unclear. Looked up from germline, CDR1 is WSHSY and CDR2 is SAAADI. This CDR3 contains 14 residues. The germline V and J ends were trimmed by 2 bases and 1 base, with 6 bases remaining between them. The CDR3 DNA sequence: TGCGCCAGCAGTGAGATGGGTTCTGGAAACACCATATATTTT. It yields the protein CASSEMGSGNTIYF.

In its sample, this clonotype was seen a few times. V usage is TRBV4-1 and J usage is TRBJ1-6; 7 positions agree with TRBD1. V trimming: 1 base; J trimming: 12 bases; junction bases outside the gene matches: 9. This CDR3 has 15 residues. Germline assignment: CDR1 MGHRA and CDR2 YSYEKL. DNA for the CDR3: TGCGCCAGCAGCCAAGTCTGGGCCACAGGGGAACCCCTCCACTTT. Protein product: CASSQVWATGEPLHF.

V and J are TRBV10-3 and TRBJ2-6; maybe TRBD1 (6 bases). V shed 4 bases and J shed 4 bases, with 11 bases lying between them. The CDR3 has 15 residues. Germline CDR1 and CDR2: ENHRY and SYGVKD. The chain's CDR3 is CAISVAGAGANVLTF. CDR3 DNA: TGTGCCATCAGTGTGGCAGGGGCCGGGGCCAACGTCCTGACTTTC.

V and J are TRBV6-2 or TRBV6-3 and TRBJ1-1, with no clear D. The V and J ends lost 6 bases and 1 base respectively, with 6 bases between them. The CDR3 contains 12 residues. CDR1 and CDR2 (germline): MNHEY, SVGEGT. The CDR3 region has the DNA TGTGCCAGCAGGGGTAGGAACACTGAAGCTTTCTTT. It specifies CASRGRNTEAFF.

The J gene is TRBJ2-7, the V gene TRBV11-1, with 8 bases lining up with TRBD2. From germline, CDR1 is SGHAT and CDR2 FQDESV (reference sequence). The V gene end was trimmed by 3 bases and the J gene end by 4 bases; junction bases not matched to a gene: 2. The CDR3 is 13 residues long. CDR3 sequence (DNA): TGTGCCAGCAGCTTCGGACTAGCTTACGAGCAGTACTTC. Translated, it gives CASSFGLAYEQYF.

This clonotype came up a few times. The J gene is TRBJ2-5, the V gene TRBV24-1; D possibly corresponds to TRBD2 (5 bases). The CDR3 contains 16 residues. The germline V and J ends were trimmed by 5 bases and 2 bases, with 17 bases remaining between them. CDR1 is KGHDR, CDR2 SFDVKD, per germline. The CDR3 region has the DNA TGTGCCACCAGTGCTTCACTAGGTACAGAGCAAGAGACCCAGTACTTC. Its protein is CATSASLGTEQETQYF.

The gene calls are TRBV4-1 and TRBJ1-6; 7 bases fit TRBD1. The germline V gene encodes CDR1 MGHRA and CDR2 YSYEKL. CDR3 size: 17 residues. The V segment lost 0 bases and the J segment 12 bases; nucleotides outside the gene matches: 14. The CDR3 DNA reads TGCGCCAGCAGCCAAGAGACGCGGACAGGTCTGGCGAAACCCCTCCACTTT. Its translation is CASSQETRTGLAKPLHF.